The clone carrying this T cell receptor (beta chain) has just a few counts. The CDR3 extends over 14 amino acids. V lost 0 bases and J lost 5, with 8 bases in between. CDR1 and CDR2 (germline): MDHEN, SYDVKM. This sample stems from a study of T cells in Graves' hyperthyroidism and ophthalmopathy. Template material for amplifying TCR beta CDR3 regions consisted of RNA transcripts. A first-round RT-PCR of the TCR CDR3 used the HTBI primer set. TCRdb reprocessed the multiplex PCR reads with MiXCR, giving one entry per CDR3 protein. The sample yields roughly 280,000 distinct CDR3 sequences, approximately 23% seen once. Inclusion characteristics of ophthalmopathy patients comprised a Clinical Activity Score of at least 3, a NOSPECS grade of at least 4, and duration under 3 months. Diagnoses rested on clinical symptoms, serum thyroxine and TRAb, thyroid ultrasound and orbital computed tomography. The PBMCs were taken from approximately 11 ml of fresh peripheral blood.

The V and J genes are TRBV28 and TRBJ2-1; no definite D call. This clonotype was sampled from a man between 25 and 39 years old with Graves' ophthalmopathy. Source material: blood. The DNA for the CDR3 is TGTGCCAGCAGTTTATGGTCTTCGAACAATGAGCAGTTCTTC. This codes for CASSLWSSNNEQFF. Full variable domain (rest looked up from reference TRBV28 and TRBJ2-1): DVKVTQSSRYLVKRTGEKVFLECVQDMDHENMFWYRQDPGLGLRLIYFSYDVKMKEKGDIPEGYSVSREKKERFSLILESASTNQTSMYLCASSLWSSNNEQFFGPGTRLTVL.